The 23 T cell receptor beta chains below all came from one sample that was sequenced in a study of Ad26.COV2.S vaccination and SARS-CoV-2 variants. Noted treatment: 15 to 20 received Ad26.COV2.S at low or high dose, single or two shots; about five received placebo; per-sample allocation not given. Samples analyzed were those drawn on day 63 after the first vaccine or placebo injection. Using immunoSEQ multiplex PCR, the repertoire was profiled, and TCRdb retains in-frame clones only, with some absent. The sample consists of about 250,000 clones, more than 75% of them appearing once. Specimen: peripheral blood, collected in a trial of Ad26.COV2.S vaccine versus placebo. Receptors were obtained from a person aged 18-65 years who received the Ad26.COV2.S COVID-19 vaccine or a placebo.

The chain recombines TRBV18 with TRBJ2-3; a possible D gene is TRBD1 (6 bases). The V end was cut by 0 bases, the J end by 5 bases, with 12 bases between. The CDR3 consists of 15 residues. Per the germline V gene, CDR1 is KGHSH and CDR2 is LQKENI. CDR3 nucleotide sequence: TGTGCCAGCTCACCACCCCTATGGGGGCAAGATACGCAGTATTTT. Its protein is CASSPPLWGQDTQYF. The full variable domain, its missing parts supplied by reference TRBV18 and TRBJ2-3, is NAGVMQNPRHLVRRRGQEARLRCSPMKGHSHVYWYRQLPEEGLKFMVYLQKENIIDESGMPKERFSAEFPKEGPSILRIQQVVRGDSAAYFCASSPPLWGQDTQYFGPGTRLTVL.

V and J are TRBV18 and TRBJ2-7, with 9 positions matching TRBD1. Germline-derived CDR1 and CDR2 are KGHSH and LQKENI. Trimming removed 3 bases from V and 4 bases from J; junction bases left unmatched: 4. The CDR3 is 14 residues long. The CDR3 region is CASSPWDRDYEQYF. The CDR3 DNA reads TGTGCCAGCTCACCTTGGGACAGGGATTACGAGCAGTACTTC.

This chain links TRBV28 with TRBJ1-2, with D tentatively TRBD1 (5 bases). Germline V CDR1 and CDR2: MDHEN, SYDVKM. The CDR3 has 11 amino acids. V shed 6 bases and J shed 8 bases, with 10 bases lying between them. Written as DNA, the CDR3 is TGTGCCAGCAGCCGGACAAGGGGCTACACCTTC. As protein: CASSRTRGYTF.

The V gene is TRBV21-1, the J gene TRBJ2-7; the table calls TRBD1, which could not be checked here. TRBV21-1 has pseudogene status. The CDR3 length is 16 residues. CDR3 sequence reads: CASSKTPGHGTYEQYF. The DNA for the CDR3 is TGTGCCAGCAGCAAAACCCCGGGACACGGAACCTACGAGCAGTACTTC.

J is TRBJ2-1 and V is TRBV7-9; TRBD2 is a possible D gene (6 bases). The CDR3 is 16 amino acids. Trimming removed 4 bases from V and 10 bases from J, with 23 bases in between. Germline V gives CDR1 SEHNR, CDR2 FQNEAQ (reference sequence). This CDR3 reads CASSSPTGEFPREQFF. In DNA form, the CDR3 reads TGTGCCAGCAGCTCACCCACGGGGGAGTTTCCACGGGAGCAGTTCTTC.

As DNA, the CDR3 is TGCGCCAGCAGCCACGAGCGAAGCTCCTACAATGAGCAGTTCTTC. Its protein is CASSHERSSYNEQFF. The V and J genes are TRBV5-1 and TRBJ2-1, with D uncertain. The germline gives CDR1 SGHRS, CDR2 YFSETQ. The CDR3 runs 15 residues. The V end was cut by 4 bases, the J end by 0 bases, with 11 bases between.

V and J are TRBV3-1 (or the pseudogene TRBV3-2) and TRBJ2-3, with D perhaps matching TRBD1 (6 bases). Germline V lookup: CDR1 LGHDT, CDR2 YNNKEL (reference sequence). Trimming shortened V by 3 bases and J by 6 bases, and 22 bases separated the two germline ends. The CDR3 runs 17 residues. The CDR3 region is CASSHPRGPHHADTQYF. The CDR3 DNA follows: TGTGCCAGCAGCCACCCCAGGGGACCTCACCATGCGGATACGCAGTATTTT.

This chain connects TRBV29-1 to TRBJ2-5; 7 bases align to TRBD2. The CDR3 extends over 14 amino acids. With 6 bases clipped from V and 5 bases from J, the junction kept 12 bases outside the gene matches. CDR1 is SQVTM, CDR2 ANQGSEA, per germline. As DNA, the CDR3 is TGCAGCGTATTAGGGAGGGAAGTAGGGGAGACCCAGTACTTC. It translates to CSVLGREVGETQYF.

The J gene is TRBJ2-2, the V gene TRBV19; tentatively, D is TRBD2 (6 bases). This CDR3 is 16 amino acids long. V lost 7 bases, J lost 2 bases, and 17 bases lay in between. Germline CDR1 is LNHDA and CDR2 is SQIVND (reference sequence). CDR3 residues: CASTPPSGFNTGELFF. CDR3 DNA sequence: TGTGCCAGTACCCCTCCCAGCGGGTTTAACACCGGGGAGCTGTTTTTT. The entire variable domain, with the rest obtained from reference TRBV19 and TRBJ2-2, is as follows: DGGITQSPKYLFRKEGQNVTLSCEQNLNHDAMYWYRQDPGQGLRLIYYSQIVNDFQKGDIAEGYSVSREKKESFPLTVTSAQKNPTAFYLCASTPPSGFNTGELFFGEGSRLTVL.

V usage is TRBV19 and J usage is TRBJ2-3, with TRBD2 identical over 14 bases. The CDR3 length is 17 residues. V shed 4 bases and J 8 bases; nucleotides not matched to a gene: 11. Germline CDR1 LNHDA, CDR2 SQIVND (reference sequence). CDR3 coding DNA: TGTGCCAGTAGTACCAGACTAGCGGGAGGGCCTAAGGGTACGCAGTATTTT. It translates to CASSTRLAGGPKGTQYF.

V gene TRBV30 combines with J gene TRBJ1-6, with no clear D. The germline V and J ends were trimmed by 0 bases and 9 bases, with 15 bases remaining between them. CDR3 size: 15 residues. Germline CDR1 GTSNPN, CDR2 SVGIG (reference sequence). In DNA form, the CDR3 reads TGTGCCTGGAGTGTACTCGGGTCTACACCTTCACCCCTCCACTTT. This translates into CAWSVLGSTPSPLHF.

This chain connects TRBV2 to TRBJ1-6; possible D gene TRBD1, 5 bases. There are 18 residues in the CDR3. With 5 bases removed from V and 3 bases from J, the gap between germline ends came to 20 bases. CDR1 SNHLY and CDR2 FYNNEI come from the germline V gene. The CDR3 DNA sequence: TGTGCCAGCAGTTATCCCCTAGGGGTCGCAGACTATAATTCACCCCTCCACTTT. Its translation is CASSYPLGVADYNSPLHF.

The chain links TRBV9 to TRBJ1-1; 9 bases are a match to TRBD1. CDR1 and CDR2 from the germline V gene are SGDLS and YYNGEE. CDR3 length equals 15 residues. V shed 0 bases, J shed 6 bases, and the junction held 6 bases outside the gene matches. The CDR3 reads CASSVGGQGTPEAFF. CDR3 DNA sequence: TGTGCCAGCAGCGTAGGGGGACAGGGAACGCCTGAAGCTTTCTTT.

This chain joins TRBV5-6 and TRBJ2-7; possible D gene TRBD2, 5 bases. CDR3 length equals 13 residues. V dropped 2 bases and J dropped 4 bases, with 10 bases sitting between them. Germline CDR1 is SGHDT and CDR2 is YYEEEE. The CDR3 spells CASSLGRRYEQYF. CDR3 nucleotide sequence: TGTGCCAGCAGCTTAGGACGGAGGTACGAGCAGTACTTC.

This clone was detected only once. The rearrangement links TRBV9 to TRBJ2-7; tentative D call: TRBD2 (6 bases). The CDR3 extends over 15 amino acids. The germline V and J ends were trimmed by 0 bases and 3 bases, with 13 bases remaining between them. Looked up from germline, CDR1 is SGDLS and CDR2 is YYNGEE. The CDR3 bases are TGTGCCAGCAGCGTAGCTCCTAGCGCAGACTACGAGCAGTACTTC. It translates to CASSVAPSADYEQYF.

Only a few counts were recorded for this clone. The CDR3 DNA is TGTGCCAGTAGTACGACAGGGGGAGGTGAAGCTTTCTTT. Translated: CASSTTGGGEAFF. This sequence joins TRBV19 and TRBJ1-1; 9 nucleotides match TRBD1. Germline CDR1 reads LNHDA; CDR2 reads SQIVND (reference sequence). Losses at the gene ends were 4 bases for V and 7 bases for J; bases not matched to a gene: 4. The CDR3 totals 13 residues. The entire variable domain, with the rest obtained from reference TRBV19 and TRBJ1-1, is as follows: DGGITQSPKYLFRKEGQNVTLSCEQNLNHDAMYWYRQDPGQGLRLIYYSQIVNDFQKGDIAEGYSVSREKKESFPLTVTSAQKNPTAFYLCASSTTGGGEAFFGQGTRLTVV.

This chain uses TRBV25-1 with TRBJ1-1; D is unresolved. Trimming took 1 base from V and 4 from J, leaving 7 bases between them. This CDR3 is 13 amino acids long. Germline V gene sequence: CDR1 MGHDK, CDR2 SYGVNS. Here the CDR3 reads CASSEFMTTEAFF. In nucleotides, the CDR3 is TGTGCCAGCAGTGAATTCATGACCACTGAAGCTTTCTTT.

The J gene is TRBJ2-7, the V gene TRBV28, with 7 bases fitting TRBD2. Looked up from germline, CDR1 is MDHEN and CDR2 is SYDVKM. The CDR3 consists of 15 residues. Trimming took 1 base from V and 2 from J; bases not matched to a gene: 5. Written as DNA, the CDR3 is TGTGCCAGCAGTTTATCTGGGGGGGTCGCCTACGAGCAGTACTTC. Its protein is CASSLSGGVAYEQYF.

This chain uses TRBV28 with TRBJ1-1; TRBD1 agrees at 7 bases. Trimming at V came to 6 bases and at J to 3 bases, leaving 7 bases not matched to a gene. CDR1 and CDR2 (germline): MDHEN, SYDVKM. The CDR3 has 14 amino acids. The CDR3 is CASRIGGADTEAFF. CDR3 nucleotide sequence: TGTGCCAGCAGAATAGGGGGCGCGGACACTGAAGCTTTCTTT.

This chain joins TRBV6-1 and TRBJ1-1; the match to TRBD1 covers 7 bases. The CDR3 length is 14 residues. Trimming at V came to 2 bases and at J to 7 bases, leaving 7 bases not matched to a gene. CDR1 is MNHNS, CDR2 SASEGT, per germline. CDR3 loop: CASSEHRGRIEAFF. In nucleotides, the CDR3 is TGTGCCAGCAGTGAACACAGGGGCAGGATTGAAGCTTTCTTT.

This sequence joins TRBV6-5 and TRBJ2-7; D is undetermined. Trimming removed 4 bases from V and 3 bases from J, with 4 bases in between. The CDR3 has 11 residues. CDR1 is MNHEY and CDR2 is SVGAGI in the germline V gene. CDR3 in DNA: TGTGCCAGCAGTTCGAACTACGAGCAGTACTTC. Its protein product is CASSSNYEQYF.

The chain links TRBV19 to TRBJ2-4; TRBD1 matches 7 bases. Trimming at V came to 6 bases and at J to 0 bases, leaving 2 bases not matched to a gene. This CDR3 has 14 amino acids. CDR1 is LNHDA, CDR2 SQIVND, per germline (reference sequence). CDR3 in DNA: TGTGCCAGTAGCCCAGGGGGAGCCAAAAACATTCAGTACTTC. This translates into CASSPGGAKNIQYF.

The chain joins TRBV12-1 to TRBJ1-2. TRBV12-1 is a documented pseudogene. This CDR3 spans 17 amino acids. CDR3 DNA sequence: TGTGCCAGCAGCTTCCAAGGTTCGGGTAAAAACAACTATGGCTACACCTTC. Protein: CASSFQGSGKNNYGYTF.